A selection of T cell receptor beta chains follows, all from one sample in a study of shared clonotypes between healthy human individuals. Method: immunoSEQ multiplex PCR; TCRdb's copy keeps in-frame clones and lacks some. The sample has approximately 2.3 million clones, more than 80% seen once. The sample consisted of naive CD4+ T cells from PBMCs. The receptors were sampled from a man aged 18 to 30 in good health. Some clones in this sample may be carry-over from other donors' samples. CDR3s include the opening cysteine and the closing phenylalanine or tryptophan. Fields, in order: J gene, D gene, V gene, clone size, CDR3 protein, CDR3 DNA. The D gene is left open where the match is weak. Only some rows state a clone size, as once, few, many or a class for expanded clones.

TRBJ2-7 - TRBV6-1 - CASSGPGGHPYEQYF TGTGCCAGCAGTGGCCCCGGGGGACACCCCTACGAGCAGTACTTC
TRBJ1-5 TRBD1 TRBV5-6 - CASSSRDRPNGAQHF TGTGCCAGCAGCTCCCGGGACAGGCCAAATGGGGCCCAGCATTTT
TRBJ1-2 - TRBV7-9 - CASSFSFGPWYGYTF TGTGCCAGCAGCTTTTCTTTTGGACCCTGGTATGGCTACACCTTC
TRBJ2-5 TRBD1 TRBV10-3 - CAINTGQSQETQYF TGTGCCATCAATACGGGACAGAGCCAAGAGACCCAGTACTTC
TRBJ1-1 TRBD1 TRBV5-1 - CASSSQGATEAFF TGCGCCAGCAGTTCACAGGGGGCCACTGAAGCTTTCTTT
TRBJ2-1 TRBD2 TRBV5-1 - CASSLLRSGSSYNEQFF TGCGCCAGCAGCTTGCTTCGTAGCGGGAGCTCCTACAATGAGCAGTTCTTC
TRBJ2-7 - TRBV5-1 once CASSLGQIPYEQYF TGCGCCAGCAGCTTGGGCCAGATTCCGTACGAGCAGTACTTC
TRBJ2-7 TRBD2 TRBV5-1 - CASSLGLAENYEQYF TGCGCCAGCAGCCTAGGACTAGCGGAGAACTACGAGCAGTACTTC
TRBJ1-3 - TRBV9 - CASSVAVSTGNTIYF TGTGCCAGCAGCGTAGCGGTGTCAACTGGAAACACCATATATTTT
TRBJ2-3 - TRBV5-1 - CASSFIRETTDTQYF TGCGCCAGCAGCTTTATCAGGGAAACCACAGATACGCAGTATTTT
TRBJ1-2 - TRBV5-1 once CASSLVPPNYGYTF TGCGCCAGCAGCTTGGTCCCTCCAAACTATGGCTACACCTTC
TRBJ1-3 - TRBV6-1 once CASSEVRASSGNTIYF TGTGCCAGCAGTGAAGTGCGAGCGAGCTCTGGAAACACCATATATTTT
TRBJ2-3 - TRBV9 - CASSAPFRGPSKYF TGTGCCAGCAGCGCACCCTTCAGGGGACCTTCCAAGTATTTT
TRBJ1-5 - TRBV4-2 once CASSQEKWTNQPQHF TGTGCCAGCAGCCAAGAAAAGTGGACCAATCAGCCCCAGCATTTT
TRBJ2-2 - TRBV7-3 - CASSLGIDSGSGELFF TGTGCCAGCAGCTTAGGAATAGATAGCGGTTCCGGGGAGCTGTTTTTT
TRBJ2-5 - TRBV7-8 - CASSNQGQLTKRETQYF TGTGCCAGCAGCAACCAAGGTCAGCTAACCAAAAGAGAGACCCAGTACTTC
TRBJ1-3 - TRBV6-5 - CASSLRPYVSGNTIYF TGTGCCAGCAGTTTGCGACCCTACGTCTCTGGAAACACCATATATTTT
TRBJ2-1 - TRBV30 - CACVARRSYNEQFF TGTGCGTGTGTGGCGCGGAGATCCTACAATGAGCAGTTCTTC
TRBJ2-6 - TRBV11-2 - CASSLDLGGTSGANVLTF TGTGCCAGCAGCTTAGACCTGGGCGGAACCTCTGGGGCCAACGTCCTGACTTTC